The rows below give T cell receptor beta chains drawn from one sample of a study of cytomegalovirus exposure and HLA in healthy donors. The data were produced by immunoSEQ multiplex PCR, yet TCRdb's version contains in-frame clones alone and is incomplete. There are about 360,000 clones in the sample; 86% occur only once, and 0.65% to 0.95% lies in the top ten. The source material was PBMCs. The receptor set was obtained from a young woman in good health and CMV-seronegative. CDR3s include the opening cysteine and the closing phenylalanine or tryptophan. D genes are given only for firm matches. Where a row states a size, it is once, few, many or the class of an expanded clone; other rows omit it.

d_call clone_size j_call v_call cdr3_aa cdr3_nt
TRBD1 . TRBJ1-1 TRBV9 CASSPNLGQGNTEAFF TGTGCCAGCAGCCCTAACCTCGGACAGGGGAACACTGAAGCTTTCTTT
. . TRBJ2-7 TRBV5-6 CASSRPRGSIRSYEQYF TGTGCCAGCAGTCGTCCCAGGGGCTCTATCCGCTCCTACGAGCAGTACTTC
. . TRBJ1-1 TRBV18 CASSPDSLFEAFF TGTGCCAGCTCACCGGACAGTCTGTTTGAAGCTTTCTTT
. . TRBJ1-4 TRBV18 CASSPRDNPEKLFF TGTGCCAGCTCACCCCGGGACAACCCGGAAAAACTGTTTTTT
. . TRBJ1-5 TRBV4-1 CASSLGGGDSNQPQHF TGCGCCAGCAGCCTGGGGGGGGGAGATAGCAATCAGCCCCAGCATTTT
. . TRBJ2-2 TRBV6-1 CASSDWATGELFF TGTGCCAGCAGTGATTGGGCGACCGGGGAGCTGTTTTTT
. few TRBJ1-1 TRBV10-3 CATSLRDTEAFF TGTGCCACCTCCTTAAGAGACACTGAAGCTTTCTTT
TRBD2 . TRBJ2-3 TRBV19 CASSISSGDTDTQYF TGTGCCAGTAGTATAAGTAGCGGGGATACAGATACGCAGTATTTT
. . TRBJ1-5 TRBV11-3 CASSSWLISTHRNSNQPQHF TGTGCCAGCAGCTCCTGGCTTATCTCCACCCACCGAAACAGCAATCAGCCCCAGCATTTT
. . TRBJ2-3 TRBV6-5 CASSMLALPTDTQYF TGTGCCAGCAGTATGCTAGCGCTACCTACAGATACGCAGTATTTT
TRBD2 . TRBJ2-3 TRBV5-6 CASSFLSGTSGRSDTQYF TGTGCCAGCAGCTTTCTATCCGGGACTAGCGGGAGATCAGATACGCAGTATTTT
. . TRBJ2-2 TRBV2 CASCGYTGELFF TGTGCCAGCTGCGGGTACACCGGGGAGCTGTTTTTT
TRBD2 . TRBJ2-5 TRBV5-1 CASSAPGLAGETQYF TGCGCCAGCAGCGCACCGGGACTAGCGGGTGAGACCCAGTACTTC
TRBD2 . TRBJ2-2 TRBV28 CASSPPGGGTGELFF TGTGCCAGCAGTCCACCCGGGGGGGGAACCGGGGAGCTGTTTTTT
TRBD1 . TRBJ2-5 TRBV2 CASAGDRGQETQYF TGTGCCAGCGCGGGGGACAGGGGGCAAGAGACCCAGTACTTC
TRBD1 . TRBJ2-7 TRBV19 CASSIQGAGEQYF TGTGCCAGTAGCATACAGGGGGCTGGCGAGCAGTACTTC
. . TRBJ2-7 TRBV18 CASSTGTNYEQYF TGTGCCAGCTCAACCGGGACAAACTACGAGCAGTACTTC
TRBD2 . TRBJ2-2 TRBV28 CASSPPLAGTGELFF TGTGCCAGCAGTCCACCCCTAGCGGGCACCGGGGAGCTGTTTTTT
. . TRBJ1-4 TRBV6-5 CASTTTATNEKLFF TGTGCCAGCACCACGACAGCAACTAATGAAAAACTGTTTTTT
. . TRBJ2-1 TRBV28 CASSAGPRGEQFF TGTGCCAGCAGTGCGGGCCCTCGAGGAGAGCAGTTCTTC
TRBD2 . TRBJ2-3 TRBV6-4 CASSDMAGGSTDTQYF TGTGCCAGCAGTGACATGGCGGGGGGGTCGACAGATACGCAGTATTTT
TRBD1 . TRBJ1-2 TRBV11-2 CASSLVGGPGQNYGYTF TGTGCCAGCAGCTTAGTTGGAGGGCCGGGACAGAACTATGGCTACACCTTC
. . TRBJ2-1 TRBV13 CASSSRVESYNEQFF TGTGCCAGCAGCTCCCGGGTCGAATCCTACAATGAGCAGTTCTTC
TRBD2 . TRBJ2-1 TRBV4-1 CASSQDHLAGRGEQFF TGCGCCAGCAGCCAAGATCATCTAGCGGGGCGGGGTGAGCAGTTCTTC
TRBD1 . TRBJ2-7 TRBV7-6 CASSLEAGGYEQYF TGTGCCAGCAGCTTAGAGGCAGGGGGCTACGAGCAGTACTTC
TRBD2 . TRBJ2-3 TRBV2 CASHGLAGSLSDTQYF TGTGCCAGCCACGGACTAGCCGGAAGTTTGTCGGATACGCAGTATTTT
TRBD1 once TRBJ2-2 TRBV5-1 CASIRTGGKSGELFF TGCGCCAGCATAAGGACAGGGGGCAAGTCCGGGGAGCTGTTTTTT
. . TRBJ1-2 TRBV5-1 CASSLGTLEYRGYTF TGCGCCAGCAGCCTAGGGACTCTCGAGTATCGTGGCTACACCTTC
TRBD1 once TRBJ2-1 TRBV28 CASSSSGTGTYNEQFF TGTGCCAGCAGTTCCTCCGGGACAGGGACCTACAATGAGCAGTTCTTC
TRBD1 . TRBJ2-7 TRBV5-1 CASSLGQGPYEQYF TGCGCCAGCAGCTTAGGACAGGGCCCCTACGAGCAGTACTTC
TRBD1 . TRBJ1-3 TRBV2 CASSEPDRVSGNTIYF TGTGCCAGCAGCGAACCCGACAGGGTGTCTGGAAACACCATATATTTT
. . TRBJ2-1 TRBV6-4 CASSERESSYNEQFF TGTGCCAGCAGTGAACGGGAGAGCTCCTACAATGAGCAGTTCTTC
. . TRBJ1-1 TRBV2 CASSAERGGLNTEAFF TGTGCCAGCAGTGCGGAAAGGGGGGGATTGAACACTGAAGCTTTCTTT